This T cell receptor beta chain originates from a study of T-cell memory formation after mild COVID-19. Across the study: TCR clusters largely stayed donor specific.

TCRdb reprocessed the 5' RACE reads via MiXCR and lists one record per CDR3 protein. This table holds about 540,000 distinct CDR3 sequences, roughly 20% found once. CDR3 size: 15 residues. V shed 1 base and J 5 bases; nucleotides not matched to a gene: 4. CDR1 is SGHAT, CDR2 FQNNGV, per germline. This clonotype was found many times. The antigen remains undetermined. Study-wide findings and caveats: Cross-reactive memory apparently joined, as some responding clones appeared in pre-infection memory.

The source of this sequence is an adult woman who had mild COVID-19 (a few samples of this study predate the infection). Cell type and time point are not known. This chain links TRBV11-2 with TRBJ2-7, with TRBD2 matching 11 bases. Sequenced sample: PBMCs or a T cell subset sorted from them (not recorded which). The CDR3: CASSLALAGVHEQYF. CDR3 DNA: TGTGCCAGCAGCTTAGCACTAGCGGGGGTGCACGAGCAGTACTTC.